These 12 T cell receptor beta chains were all obtained from the same sample, sequenced in a study of blood T cell repertoires in COVID-19. Sequencing was performed with immunoSEQ multiplex PCR; in TCRdb, only in-frame clones are kept and a portion is missing. Of about 190,000 clones in the sample, approximately 86% were seen once. The material sequenced was peripheral blood. These TCRs come from a man aged 65 to 79 with active or convalescent COVID-19.

The chain is built from TRBV10-2 and TRBJ2-7, with TRBD2 identical over 10 bases. V was pared by 6 bases and J by 5 bases, with 16 bases of the junction left unmatched. Germline V lookup: CDR1 WSHSY, CDR2 SAAADI. The CDR3 contains 17 residues. The CDR3 sequence is CASSPVASGSSPNEQYF. The CDR3, as DNA: TGCGCCAGCAGCCCCGTTGCTAGCGGGAGCTCCCCGAACGAGCAGTACTTC.

This clone has only a few counts. The genes are TRBV2 and TRBJ2-3; unclear D gene. Germline V gene lookup returns CDR1 SNHLY and CDR2 FYNNEI. The CDR3 has 12 amino acids. V was cut by 5 bases and J by 2 bases, with 5 bases left in between. The CDR3, as DNA: TGTGCCAGCAGTATCATCACAGATACGCAGTATTTT. Its protein product is CASSIITDTQYF.

The chain couples TRBV28 to TRBJ2-2, with TRBD1 identical over 9 bases. The CDR3 length is 15 residues. V trimming: 5 bases; J trimming: 6 bases; junction bases outside the gene matches: 7. The germline CDR1 and CDR2 sequences are MDHEN and SYDVKM. CDR3 region: CASSPGDREAGELFF. In DNA, the CDR3 is TGTGCCAGCAGTCCGGGGGACAGGGAAGCCGGGGAGCTGTTTTTT. Complete variable domain (other parts from reference TRBV28 and TRBJ2-2): DVKVTQSSRYLVKRTGEKVFLECVQDMDHENMFWYRQDPGLGLRLIYFSYDVKMKEKGDIPEGYSVSREKKERFSLILESASTNQTSMYLCASSPGDREAGELFFGEGSRLTVL.

This chain connects TRBV2 to TRBJ1-3; 8 nucleotides line up with TRBD1. V lost 9 bases to trimming and J lost 1 base; unmatched junction nucleotides: 11. CDR1 is SNHLY and CDR2 is FYNNEI in the germline V gene. The CDR3 runs to 16 residues. The CDR3 loop is CASGQGGFGSGNTIYF. CDR3 coding DNA: TGTGCCAGTGGACAGGGAGGTTTCGGGTCTGGAAACACCATATATTTT.

This chain joins TRBV11-2 and TRBJ1-6; 9 bases match TRBD1. CDR1 is SGHAT and CDR2 is FQNNGV in the germline V gene. CDR3 size: 15 residues. The V gene end was trimmed by 6 bases and the J gene end by 7 bases; junction bases not matched to a gene: 7. As DNA, the CDR3 is TGTGCCAGCAGTCAAGGGACAGGGAAAAATTCACCCCTCCACTTT. Amino acids: CASSQGTGKNSPLHF.

V gene TRBV28 combines with J gene TRBJ1-6, with 7 bases identical to TRBD1. V lost 5 bases, J lost 10 bases, and 14 bases stayed unmatched. The CDR3 extends over 16 amino acids. CDR1 is MDHEN and CDR2 is SYDVKM in the germline V gene. Here the CDR3 reads CASSPGQAAGNSPLHF. For the CDR3, the DNA is TGTGCCAGCAGTCCCGGACAGGCGGCTGGGAACTCACCCCTCCACTTT.

The chain links TRBV30 to TRBJ1-4; weak D call: TRBD1 (6 bases). V was clipped by 3 bases and J by 8 bases, with 16 bases between them. From germline, CDR1 is GTSNPN and CDR2 SVGIG (reference sequence). The CDR3 totals 14 residues. The chain's CDR3 is CAWSYTGFGEKLFF. DNA of the CDR3: TGTGCCTGGAGCTACACAGGGTTTGGGGAAAAACTGTTTTTT.

The genes are TRBV7-9 and TRBJ2-7; D perhaps matches TRBD1 (5 bases). Germline CDR1 is SEHNR and CDR2 is FQNEAQ (reference sequence). The CDR3 runs to 14 residues. Trimming pared 1 base from V and 4 bases from J, leaving 11 bases between. CDR3 residues: CASSLGTGHYEQYF. The CDR3 nucleotides are TGTGCCAGCAGCTTAGGTACAGGTCATTACGAGCAGTACTTC.

The rearrangement joins TRBV12-3 or TRBV12-4 to TRBJ2-3; D might be TRBD2 (5 bases). There are 13 residues in the CDR3. Trimming shortened V by 8 bases and J by 2 bases, and 11 bases separated the two germline ends. The CDR3 sequence: CASGRGYTDTQYF. In nucleotides, the CDR3 is TGTGCCAGCGGAAGAGGGTACACAGATACGCAGTATTTT.

V and J are TRBV19 and TRBJ2-1, with TRBD1 identical over 8 bases. J lost 0 bases, V lost 4 bases, and 2 bases had no gene match. Germline lookup yields CDR1 LNHDA and CDR2 SQIVND (reference sequence). The CDR3 has 15 residues. The CDR3 DNA sequence: TGTGCCAGTAGTAGGGGGACAGGCTCCTACAATGAGCAGTTCTTC. Its translation: CASSRGTGSYNEQFF.

The chain has TRBV28 and TRBJ1-1; a possible D gene is TRBD1 (5 bases). CDR1 and CDR2 from the germline V gene are MDHEN and SYDVKM. This CDR3 region has 13 residues. Trimming took 3 bases from V and 6 from J, leaving 11 bases between them. The CDR3 here is CASSFRGRAEAFF. The DNA of the CDR3 is TGTGCCAGCAGTTTTCGGGGGAGGGCTGAAGCTTTCTTT.

This sequence joins TRBV24-1 and TRBJ1-5, with a tentative D call TRBD1 (6 bases). Trimming left V 9 bases short and J 1 base short, with 21 bases between. Per the germline V gene, CDR1 is KGHDR and CDR2 is SFDVKD. CDR3 size: 17 residues. The CDR3 loop reads CATSSGQLLRSNQPQHF. DNA for the CDR3: TGTGCCACCTCTTCGGGACAACTCTTGAGGAGCAATCAGCCCCAGCATTTT.